This paragraph covers one TCR beta chain sequence. Its antigen is still unknown. Germline CDR1 reads MNHEY; CDR2 reads SVGAGI. CDR3 size: 12 residues. The V gene lost 5 bases and the J gene lost 13 bases, with 17 bases spanning the gap. This sample stems from a study of beta chain features in type 1 diabetes. Study-level information: The number of sorted cells examined across all samples was 107,917,701. Study conclusions and caveats: Reads derived from cDNA could over-represent cells showing high TCR expression. When Type 1 diabetes patients were examined, their TCRB CDR3s proved moderately but significantly shorter in all four CD4+ subsets.

Since all of the isolated RNA was reverse transcribed, expressed TCRB transcripts were what got sequenced. The method was immunoSEQ multiplex PCR; TCRdb's version includes in-frame clones alone and lacks a portion of them. The sample carries hundreds of thousands of clones, roughly 12% recorded once. This sequence was found in a man between 18 and 29 years old in good health. The chain couples TRBV6-5 to TRBJ1-2; perhaps TRBD1 as D (6 bases). Sequencing input: naive CD4+ T cells from blood. The CDR3 region is CASSQTNRVRTF. The CDR3 region has the DNA TGTGCCAGCAGTCAGACTAACAGGGTACGCACCTTC.